This T cell receptor (beta chain) was sequenced for a study of beta chain features in type 1 diabetes. Study findings and constraints: The naive, central memory and Treg TCRB repertoires looked more alike in patients than they did in healthy donors.

A single heparinised draw of about 100 mL on average was taken per donor. Purity above 98% was achieved in all sorted populations. Expressed TCRB transcripts were sequenced because the entire RNA isolate underwent reverse transcription. Using immunoSEQ multiplex PCR, the repertoire was profiled, and TCRdb retains in-frame clones only, with some absent. The sample carries some 410,000 clones, 11% to 15% recorded once. In its sample, this clone was seen a few times. Its cognate antigen is unknown. Germline CDR1 and CDR2: MGHDK and SYGVNS. With 3 bases removed from V and 0 bases from J, the gap between germline ends came to 19 bases. This CDR3 is built from 18 residues.

V usage is TRBV25-1 and J usage is TRBJ2-3, with D perhaps TRBD1 (6 bases). The clonotype comes from a man between 25 and 39 years old in good health. Material: naive CD4+ T cells from blood. The CDR3 is CASSDRGRRLLSTDTQYF. DNA of the CDR3: TGTGCCAGCAGTGACAGGGGCCGCCGCCTACTTAGCACAGATACGCAGTATTTT.